This TCR beta chain was profiled in a study of blood T cell repertoires in COVID-19. Here immunoSEQ multiplex PCR was the method, and the copy in TCRdb shows in-frame clones only, minus some. The sample shows tens of thousands of clones, 80% to 85% of them seen only once. With 4 bases removed from V and 1 base from J, the gap between germline ends came to 14 bases. CDR1 is SGHNT and CDR2 is YYREEE in the germline V gene (reference sequence). The CDR3 spans 16 residues. The TCR sequence derives from a man aged 50-59 years with acute or convalescent COVID-19. Source material: peripheral blood. V is TRBV5-4 and J is TRBJ2-2, with D hard to call. The CDR3 region is CASSDLPTGNTGELFF. CDR3 nucleotides: TGTGCCAGCAGCGACCTCCCCACGGGGAACACCGGGGAGCTGTTTTTT.